This T cell receptor beta chain was recorded in a study of T cell repertoires in cytomegalovirus infection. Study-level results: Summed public TCR beta family frequency identified CMV carriers bearing the relevant HLA.

Concerning this clonotype itself: The target antigen is unknown.

TCRdb reprocessed the reads with MiXCR, giving one entry per CDR3 protein. The sample has 90,000 to 120,000 distinct CDR3 sequences, more than 20% seen once. Germline lookup yields CDR1 SEHNR and CDR2 FQNEAQ (reference sequence). V lost 5 bases to trimming and J lost 0 bases; unmatched junction nucleotides: 6. CDR3 length equals 15 residues. The sequence was obtained from a human donor in good health (CMV status not recorded). Some clones in this sample may be carry-over from other donors' samples. Sequenced: CD8+ T cells from PBMCs. J is TRBJ2-7 and V is TRBV7-9; the match to TRBD2 covers 8 bases. CDR3 nucleotides: TGTGCCAGCAGCGGCGCGGGAGGTGGCTCCTACGAGCAGTACTTC. Protein: CASSGAGGGSYEQYF.